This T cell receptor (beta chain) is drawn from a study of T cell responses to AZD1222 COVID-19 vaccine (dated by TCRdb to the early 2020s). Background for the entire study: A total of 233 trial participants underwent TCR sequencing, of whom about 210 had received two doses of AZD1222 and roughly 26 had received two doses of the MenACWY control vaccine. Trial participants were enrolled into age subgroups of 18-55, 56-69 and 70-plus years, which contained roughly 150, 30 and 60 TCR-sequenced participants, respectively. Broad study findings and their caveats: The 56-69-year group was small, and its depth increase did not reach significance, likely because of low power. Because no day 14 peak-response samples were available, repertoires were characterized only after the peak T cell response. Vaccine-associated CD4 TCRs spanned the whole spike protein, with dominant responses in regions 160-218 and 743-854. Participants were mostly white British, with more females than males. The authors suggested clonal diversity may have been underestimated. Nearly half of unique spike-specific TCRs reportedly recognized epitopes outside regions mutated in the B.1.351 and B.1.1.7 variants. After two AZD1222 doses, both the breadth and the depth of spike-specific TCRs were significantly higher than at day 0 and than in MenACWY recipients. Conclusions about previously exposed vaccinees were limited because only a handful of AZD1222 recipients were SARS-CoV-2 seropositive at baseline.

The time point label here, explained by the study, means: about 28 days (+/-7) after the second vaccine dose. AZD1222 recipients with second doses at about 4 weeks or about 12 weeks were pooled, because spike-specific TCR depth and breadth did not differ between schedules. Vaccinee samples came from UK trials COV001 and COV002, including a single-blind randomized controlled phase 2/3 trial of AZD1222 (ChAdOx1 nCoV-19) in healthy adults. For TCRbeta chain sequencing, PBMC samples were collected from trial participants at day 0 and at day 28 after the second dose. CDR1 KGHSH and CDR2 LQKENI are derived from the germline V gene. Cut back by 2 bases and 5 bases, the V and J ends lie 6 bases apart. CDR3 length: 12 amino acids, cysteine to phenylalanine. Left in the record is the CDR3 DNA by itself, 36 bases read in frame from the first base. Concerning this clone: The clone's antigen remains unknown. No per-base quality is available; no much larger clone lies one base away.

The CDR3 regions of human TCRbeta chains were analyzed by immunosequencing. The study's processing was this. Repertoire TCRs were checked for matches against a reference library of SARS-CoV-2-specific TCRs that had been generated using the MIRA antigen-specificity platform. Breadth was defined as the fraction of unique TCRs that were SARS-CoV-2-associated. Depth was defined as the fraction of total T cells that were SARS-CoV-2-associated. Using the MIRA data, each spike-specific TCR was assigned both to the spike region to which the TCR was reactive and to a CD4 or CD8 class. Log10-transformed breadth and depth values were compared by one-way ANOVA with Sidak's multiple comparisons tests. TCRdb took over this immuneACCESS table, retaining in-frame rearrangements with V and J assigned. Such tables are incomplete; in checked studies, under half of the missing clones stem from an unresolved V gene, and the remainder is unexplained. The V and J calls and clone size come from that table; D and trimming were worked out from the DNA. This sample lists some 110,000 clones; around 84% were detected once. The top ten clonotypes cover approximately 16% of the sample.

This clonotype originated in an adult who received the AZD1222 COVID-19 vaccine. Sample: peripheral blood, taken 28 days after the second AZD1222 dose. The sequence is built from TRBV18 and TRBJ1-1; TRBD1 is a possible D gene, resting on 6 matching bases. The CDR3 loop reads CASSPTGTEAFF. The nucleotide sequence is TGTGCCAGCTCACCAACAGGGACTGAAGCTTTCTTT.